These T cell receptor beta chains were read from a single sample in a study of siplizumab effects on memory and regulatory T cells. The repertoire was sequenced with immunoSEQ multiplex PCR; TCRdb's copy has only in-frame clones and lacks some. The sample lists roughly 92,000 clones; around 94% were seen once. Specimen: non-Treg CD4+ T cells sorted from blood. Receptor source: a human donor in good health. Both conserved end residues are part of each CDR3. D genes are given only for firm matches. For some rows the clone size is stated as once, few or many, or as a class when expanded; others skip it.

NA	NA	TRBV28	TRBJ2-3	CASSLFRQVGDTQYF	TGTGCCAGCAGTTTATTTCGACAGGTAGGGGATACGCAGTATTTT
TRBD1	once	TRBV27	TRBJ2-7	CASSTGAIWEQYF	TGTGCCAGCTCGACAGGGGCGATTTGGGAGCAGTACTTC
NA	NA	TRBV30	TRBJ2-5	CAWTIGGETQYF	TGTGCCTGGACCATCGGGGGCGAGACCCAGTACTTC
TRBD1	once	TRBV19	TRBJ1-5	CASRKDSGGENQPQHF	TGTGCCAGTAGGAAGGATTCAGGGGGCGAAAATCAGCCCCAGCATTTT
NA	NA	TRBV10-2	TRBJ2-2	CASSSDIRAGELFF	TGCGCCAGCAGTTCGGACATCAGAGCCGGGGAGCTGTTTTTT
TRBD1	NA	TRBV10-3	TRBJ2-3	CAISPGTGVSGPNTDTQYF	TGTGCCATCAGCCCTGGGACAGGGGTCAGCGGACCGAACACAGATACGCAGTATTTT
NA	NA	TRBV11-1	TRBJ1-3	CASSRSAGNTIYF	TGTGCCAGCAGCAGGAGTGCTGGAAACACCATATATTTT
NA	NA	TRBV28	TRBJ2-1	CASSYEGRYEQFF	TGTGCCAGCAGCTATGAGGGGCGCTATGAGCAGTTCTTC
NA	NA	TRBV5-4	TRBJ2-5	CASSLGGGETQYF	TGTGCCAGCAGCTTGGGGGGCGGGGAGACCCAGTACTTC
NA	once	TRBV6-4	TRBJ2-3	CASSDSFAGVTDTQYF	TGTGCCAGCAGTGACTCGTTTGCGGGCGTCACAGATACGCAGTATTTT
TRBD1	NA	TRBV30	TRBJ2-2	CAWSRGNANTGELFF	TGTGCCTGGAGCAGGGGGAACGCGAACACCGGGGAGCTGTTTTTT
NA	NA	TRBV7-3	TRBJ1-2	CASSSQPNYGYTF	TGTGCCAGCAGCTCGCAGCCTAACTATGGCTACACCTTC
NA	once	TRBV7-6	TRBJ1-1	CASSFLPSKDQDTEAFF	TGTGCCAGCAGCTTTTTGCCCTCAAAAGATCAGGACACTGAAGCTTTCTTT
NA	NA	TRBV5-1	TRBJ1-1	CASSFGAMNTEAFF	TGCGCCAGCAGCTTTGGAGCCATGAACACTGAAGCTTTCTTT
NA	NA	TRBV28	TRBJ2-7	CASSLRTGYEQYF	TGTGCCAGCAGTTTAAGAACTGGGTACGAGCAGTACTTC
NA	NA	TRBV5-1	TRBJ2-7	CASSLTTPAYEQYF	TGCGCCAGCAGCTTGACCACTCCAGCCTACGAGCAGTACTTC
NA	NA	TRBV7-8	TRBJ1-3	CASSLGVRNQHTTIYF	TGTGCCAGCAGCTTAGGTGTGCGTAATCAACATACCACCATATATTTT
NA	NA	TRBV2	TRBJ1-1	CASTRILADTEAFF	TGTGCCAGCACTCGGATATTGGCAGACACTGAAGCTTTCTTT
NA	NA	TRBV30	TRBJ1-1	CAWSVKGGTEAFF	TGTGCCTGGAGTGTAAAGGGGGGCACTGAAGCTTTCTTT
NA	NA	TRBV19	TRBJ1-1	CASSIQFEAFF	TGTGCCAGTAGTATACAGTTTGAAGCTTTCTTT
TRBD1	NA	TRBV28	TRBJ2-7	CASSLSGTALYEQYF	TGTGCCAGCAGTTTATCCGGGACAGCTCTCTACGAGCAGTACTTC
TRBD1	NA	TRBV7-7	TRBJ2-5	CASSQHRGIQETQYF	TGTGCCAGCAGTCAACACAGGGGAATCCAAGAGACCCAGTACTTC
NA	NA	TRBV27	TRBJ2-7	CASSSPRGLEQYF	TGTGCCAGCAGTTCTCCCAGGGGCTTAGAGCAGTACTTC
NA	once	TRBV5-1	TRBJ1-1	CASSLGHDTEAFF	TGCGCCAGCAGCTTGGGGCACGACACTGAAGCTTTCTTT
NA	NA	TRBV14	TRBJ2-5	CASSQGQETQYF	TGTGCCAGCAGCCAAGGGCAAGAGACCCAGTACTTC
NA	NA	TRBV5-1	TRBJ1-4	CASRRYAAGPQVATNEKLFF	TGCGCCAGCAGAAGGTATGCGGCAGGCCCGCAAGTGGCAACTAATGAAAAACTGTTTTTT
NA	NA	TRBV5-5	TRBJ1-4	CASSSMARPGVDNEKLFF	TGTGCCAGCAGCTCCATGGCACGACCTGGGGTAGACAATGAAAAACTGTTTTTT
TRBD1	NA	TRBV5-1	TRBJ2-7	CASSRDRGYEQYF	TGCGCCAGCAGCCGGGACAGGGGCTACGAGCAGTACTTC